This T cell receptor beta chain was recorded in a study of shared clonotypes between healthy human individuals. The CDR3 sequence is 16 residues long. A deep-level run was used for the assay. The sequenced material, unsorted PBMC DNA, was run on ten immunoSEQ deep assay plates. Only in-frame clones appear in the TCRdb table, and some are missing; sequencing was by immunoSEQ multiplex PCR. The sample has about 490,000 clones, 78% seen once. Overall study findings and caveats: In this cohort, only blood was sampled, and tissue repertoires likely differ. Few donors restricted represented genetic and exposure-history diversity.

Concerning this clone: Antigen: not known.

Sequencing used PBMCs. This clonotype was sampled from a woman aged 40 to 50 in good health. Some clones in this sample may be carry-over from other donors' samples. V gene TRBV21-1 combines with J gene TRBJ2-4; the table gives TRBD2 as D, unverified against the DNA. TRBV21-1 is given as a pseudogene. The CDR3 nucleotides read TGTGCCAGCAGCAAACTAGGCGGAATAGCCAAAAACATTCAGTACTTC. Its protein is CASSKLGGIAKNIQYF.